The source of this TCR beta chain is a study of T cells expressing NK-cell markers. Following a re-call of the 5' RACE reads, TCRdb has one entry per CDR3 protein and lacks DNA. The listing contains a few hundred thousand distinct CDR3 sequences. The CDR3 is 14 residues long. Looked up from germline, CDR1 is LGHDT and CDR2 is YNNKEL (reference sequence). This TCR derives from a man aged 18 to 35 in good health. The V call is TRBV3-1, the J call TRBJ2-1; TCRdb calls TRBD2, which cannot be checked without DNA. Sequencing was performed on blood T cells: a sorted CD56 or NKG2C T cell subset, CD4+ or CD8+ T cells, or bulk PBMC T cells (not recorded which). This CDR3 reads CASSLSGSWNEQFF.